These 14 T cell receptor beta chains originate from one sample sequenced in a study of shared clonotypes between healthy human individuals. TCRdb's copy holds only in-frame clones and misses some; the assay was immunoSEQ multiplex PCR. This sample has about 1.1 million clones, with approximately 77% found just once. The sample taken for sequencing was memory CD4+ T cells from PBMCs. Subset given: CD45RA-negative fraction. All receptors come from a man between 18 and 29 years old in good health. Some clones in this sample may be carry-over from other donors' samples.

This clone was seen a few times. The chain is built from TRBV13 and TRBJ2-7; 7 bases align to TRBD2. CDR3 length: 15 amino acids. V was pared by 5 bases and J by 0 bases, with 7 bases of the junction left unmatched. Germline CDR1 reads PRHDT; CDR2 reads FYEKMQ (reference sequence). The CDR3 nucleotides are TGTGCCAGCAGCCTTAAGCGGGAATCCTCCTACGAGCAGTACTTC. Translated: CASSLKRESSYEQYF.

The chain carries TRBV5-1 and TRBJ2-2, with D perhaps matching TRBD1 (5 bases). The length of the CDR3 is 14 residues. The germline V gene has CDR1 SGHRS and CDR2 YFSETQ. Deletions cut 2 bases from V and 6 bases from J, with 11 bases between. The CDR3 sequence: CASSLQVPSGELFF. CDR3 bases: TGCGCCAGCAGCTTACAGGTGCCATCCGGGGAGCTGTTTTTT. Together with reference TRBV5-1 and TRBJ2-2, the CDR3 gives the full variable domain: KAGVTQTPRYLIKTRGQQVTLSCSPISGHRSVSWYQQTPGQGLQFLFEYFSETQRNKGNFPGRFSGRQFSNSRSEMNVSTLELGDSALYLCASSLQVPSGELFFGEGSRLTVL.

This chain uses TRBV5-1 with TRBJ2-3; D may be TRBD2 (7 bases). The CDR3 runs 15 residues. Germline V gene data show CDR1 as SGHRS and CDR2 as YFSETQ. V lost 0 bases and J 4 bases, leaving 12 bases between the germline ends. CDR3 coding DNA: TGCGCCAGCAGCTTGGCCGGGGGGCACCCAGATACGCAGTATTTT. Translated, it gives CASSLAGGHPDTQYF.

This clone rates as medium-sized. This sample also contains other DNA sequences that code for the same CDR3. This chain joins TRBV7-9 and TRBJ2-7, with TRBD1 identical over 8 bases. CDR1 SEHNR and CDR2 FQNEAQ come from the germline V gene (reference sequence). V lost 0 bases to trimming and J lost 1 base; unmatched junction nucleotides: 14. The CDR3 is 19 residues long. DNA of the CDR3: TGTGCCAGCAGCTTAGCGGTGAGAACAGGGGGACTGGGGTCCTACGAGCAGTACTTC. Its translation is CASSLAVRTGGLGSYEQYF.

A note on this clone: Other DNA sequences in the same sample also yield this CDR3. The chain uses TRBV7-2 and TRBJ2-5; 8 positions agree with TRBD1. Germline V gene sequence: CDR1 SGHTA, CDR2 FQGNSA. With V trimmed by 3 bases and J by 5 bases, 5 bases remained unmatched. The CDR3 totals 14 residues. In nucleotides, the CDR3 is TGTGCCAGCAGCTTCCGTACAGGGGGGGAGACCCAGTACTTC. This sequence encodes CASSFRTGGETQYF. Combining the CDR3 with reference TRBV7-2 and TRBJ2-5 gives the whole variable domain GAGVSQSPSNKVTEKGKDVELRCDPISGHTALYWYRQSLGQGLEFLIYFQGNSAPDKSGLPSDRFSAERTGGSVSTLTIQRTQQEDSAVYLCASSFRTGGETQYFGPGTRLLVL.

CDR3 DNA: TGTGCCAGCCAAGGGACAGGTAGCACAGATACGCAGTATTTT. It yields the protein CASQGTGSTDTQYF. The chain has TRBV5-5 and TRBJ2-3, with TRBD1 matching 8 bases. Germline trimming cut 7 bases from V and 0 bases from J; bases unmatched to any gene: 4. The germline CDR1 and CDR2 sequences are SGHKS and YYEKEE (reference sequence). The CDR3 loop spans 14 amino acids.

The CDR3 is CASSLQGTAYNEQFF. DNA for the CDR3: TGTGCCAGCAGCTTACAGGGAACCGCCTACAATGAGCAGTTCTTC. The chain combines TRBV11-2 with TRBJ2-1; weak D call: TRBD1 (5 bases). The V gene's germline CDR1 is SGHAT and CDR2 FQNNGV. The V end lost 2 bases, the J end lost 2 bases, and 10 bases lay between the germline ends. This CDR3 is built from 15 residues.

The J gene is TRBJ1-1, the V gene TRBV18; D may be TRBD1 (5 bases). CDR1 KGHSH and CDR2 LQKENI come from the germline V gene. The CDR3 runs to 16 residues. V lost 4 bases, J lost 3 bases, and 18 bases lay in between. The CDR3 region is CASSLSPGTGDTEAFF. The CDR3 DNA reads TGTGCCAGCTCACTATCCCCTGGGACGGGGGACACTGAAGCTTTCTTT.

The chain couples TRBV5-1 to TRBJ2-3; D remains unclear. This CDR3 is built from 15 residues. Germline V CDR1 and CDR2: SGHRS, YFSETQ. Trimming stripped 2 bases from V and 0 bases from J, with 10 bases between. CDR3 nucleotide sequence: TGCGCCAGCAGCTTCGTGGCTTCTAGCACAGATACGCAGTATTTT. Protein: CASSFVASSTDTQYF.

The V call is TRBV7-6, the J call TRBJ1-3; the D gene is possibly TRBD1 (6 bases). V was pared by 5 bases and J by 6 bases, with 23 bases between. CDR3 length: 17 amino acids. Germline assignment: CDR1 SGHVS and CDR2 FNYEAQ. The CDR3, as DNA: TGTGCCAGCAGCCCCGGGCCCAGGGGCGCGGTGCAAAACACCATATATTTT. This gives the protein CASSPGPRGAVQNTIYF.

This rearrangement joins TRBV2 to TRBJ2-7, with D possibly matching TRBD1 (6 bases). Deletions cut 2 bases from V and 2 bases from J, with 7 bases between. Germline V CDR1 and CDR2: SNHLY, FYNNEI. This CDR3 is built from 13 residues. The CDR3 DNA sequence: TGTGCCAGCAGTGAACAGGGGACCTACGAGCAGTACTTC. This gives the protein CASSEQGTYEQYF.

This sequence joins TRBV15 and TRBJ1-1; no clear D gene. V was cut by 3 bases and J by 4 bases, with 9 bases left in between. The CDR3 is made up of 13 amino acids. Germline V gene sequence: CDR1 LNHNV, CDR2 YYDKDF (reference sequence). The CDR3 coding sequence is TGTGCCACCAGCAGGAAAGTAGGCACTGAAGCTTTCTTT. As protein: CATSRKVGTEAFF. The entire variable domain, with the rest obtained from reference TRBV15 and TRBJ1-1, is as follows: DAMVIQNPRYQVTQFGKPVTLSCSQTLNHNVMYWYQQKSSQAPKLLFHYYDKDFNNEADTPDNFQSRRPNTSFCFLDIRSPGLGDTAMYLCATSRKVGTEAFFGQGTRLTVV.

This chain connects TRBV6-5 to TRBJ1-2; TRBD1 agrees at 9 bases. Germline loops: CDR1 MNHEY, CDR2 SVGAGI. Trimming cost V 9 bases and J 2 bases; bases outside gene matches: 4. CDR3 length equals 13 residues. CDR3 residues: CASYRGQNYGYTF. The CDR3 DNA reads as TGTGCCAGTTACAGGGGGCAAAACTATGGCTACACCTTC.

Regarding this clone: Within the sample, other DNA sequences also encode this same CDR3. The chain carries TRBV18 and TRBJ2-1, with D perhaps TRBD2 (5 bases). Deletions cut 6 bases from V and 5 bases from J, with 11 bases between. This CDR3 region has 13 residues. Germline CDR1 is KGHSH and CDR2 is LQKENI. The CDR3 protein is CASSPGLNNEQFF. CDR3 sequence (DNA): TGTGCCAGCTCGCCTGGACTTAACAATGAGCAGTTCTTC.